The clone carrying this T cell receptor beta chain was seen at least ten times. Its antigen is still unknown. The record originates from a study of neurological immune-mediated disorders. Study-level results: The most TCR clonal expansion was seen in HTLV-1-associated myelopathy, and the least was seen in multiple sclerosis, which fell below healthy controls. Private repertoires in all groups were suggested, as expanded clones shared no CDR3 amino acid sequences across subjects.

Trimming removed 4 bases from V and 5 bases from J; junction bases left unmatched: 5. The CDR3 length is 16 residues. Germline CDR1 reads SGHNT; CDR2 reads YYREEE (reference sequence). Template-switch 5'RACE cDNA synthesis added a 10-nucleotide unique molecular identifier. TCRdb redid the calling of the 5' RACE reads with MiXCR, one entry per CDR3 protein. The data contain over 60,000 distinct CDR3 sequences, roughly 5.5% of them singletons. Sequenced material: PBMCs. This clonotype was sampled from a woman younger than 45 with multiple sclerosis. This chain joins TRBV5-4 and TRBJ2-2, with 13 bases lining up with TRBD2. CDR3 DNA sequence: TGTGCCAGCAGCCCAGGACTAGCGGGGGTTACCGGGGAGCTGTTTTTT. This sequence encodes CASSPGLAGVTGELFF.